This T cell receptor (beta chain) came from a study of tumor-infiltrating lymphocytes in primary liver carcinoma (dated 2017 in TCRdb). With regard to the full study: Roughly five patients with histopathologically diagnosed primary liver carcinoma underwent surgical resection in China between 2015 and early 2016. TCRbeta repertoire sequencing covered roughly 35 specimens from 5 patients: 25 tumor regions, 5 adjacent noncancerous liver tissues and 5 peripheral blood samples. Tumors of the five patients were stage T1-T3 N0M0 with maximum diameters of about 4.2 to 11 cm. Repertoires from technical replicates were highly reproducible, with mean shared-clone rates approximately 0.9 and correlation coefficients above 0.95. Roughly 3.65 to 8 million productive TCRbeta reads were obtained per sample, and no significant difference in read depth was found between tissue types. Hepatocellular carcinoma (four) or combined HCC and intrahepatic cholangiocarcinoma (one) was present in the five patients, who were three men and two women aged 30 to 69 years. Across five regions of each liver tumor, along with adjacent normal tissue and blood, the study brought together TCRbeta repertoire sequencing, expression microarrays and whole-exome sequencing. Broad study findings and their caveats: Since the samples were bulk and unsorted, there was no way to compare CD4+ and CD8+ T cell repertoires. Only the TCR beta chain was sequenced, so true repertoire diversity is likely underestimated because unpaired alpha chains were not captured. The top 250 clones accounted for a significantly greater share of the repertoire in tumors than in blood (p = 0.039). Repertoire overlap was higher between tumor regions (mean about 36%) than tumor-adjacent (around 17%) or tumor-blood (approximately 14%) pairs, consistent with antigen-driven expansion. The study included only a few patients, and the authors note findings should be validated in a larger study.

This clonotype turned up a few times. The antigen it binds to is not known. Nothing much larger sits one base from this clone, and base qualities are not available. The germline V gene gives CDR1 as SGHAT and CDR2 as FQNNGV. V is pruned by 7 bases and J by 8 bases, leaving 10 bases of the junction without a gene match. Reading from cysteine to phenylalanine, the CDR3 counts 14 amino acids. Just the 42-base CDR3 DNA is kept, in frame starting at base 1. Blood RNA was extracted from unsorted whole blood using TRIzol reagent, and germline DNA was obtained with the DNeasy Blood & Tissue kit. At the time of sampling, the patients were treatment-naive and had chronic HBV infection. Before surgery, 3.5 to 4 milliliters of peripheral blood were drawn into K2EDTA tubes. TCRbeta-specific cDNA was reverse-transcribed from 500 ng total RNA using a constant-region primer and ProtoScript II reverse transcriptase. TCRbeta libraries were built with three nested multiplex PCR rounds, a slightly modified ARM-PCR procedure. Each of the first two PCR rounds ran for approximately 11 cycles and used multiplex TRBV1-TRBV30 forward primers together with a Cbeta reverse primer. Sample barcodes and Illumina adapters were added in a final 25-cycle PCR with Deep VentR polymerase. Before sequencing, amplicons of 200-500 bp were purified from gel using a QIAquick gel extraction kit. The TCRbeta amplicons were sequenced with 250-bp paired-end reads on an Illumina HiSeq 2500. The authors' pipeline ran thus. Trimmomatic v0.33 was used to quality-trim the reads, and FLASH v1.2.11 was used to merge paired reads so that full CDR3 sequences could be recovered. V, D and J germline segments were assigned to the rearranged TCRbeta sequences by MiGEC v1.2.1b. Clonotype statistics and Shannon-Wiener diversity indices were computed with VDJtools v1.0.0. Except for diversity analysis, only the 250 most abundant clonotypes of each sample were used in subsequent analyses to reduce sampling bias. TCRdb reprocessing: public reads trimmed at Q25 with fastp, clones called with MiXCR, in-frame beta chains kept. A single entry per CDR3 protein holds the most common genes and DNA from its merged rows. The V and J calls were not made by the authors but by TCRdb's processing. This sample gives 200,000 or so distinct CDR3 sequences in total; less than 65% of them show up just once. Approximately 7% of the sample is taken by the ten largest.

The V and J segments used are TRBV11-2 and TRBJ1-4; the central 7 bases match TRBD1. Material: peripheral blood. This TCR derives from a woman in her sixties or seventies with primary liver carcinoma and hepatitis B virus infection. The CDR3 in this case is CASTDRVGREKLFF. The nucleotide sequence is given as TGTGCCAGCACCGACAGGGTGGGGCGAGAAAAACTGTTTTTT.